The rows below give T cell receptor beta chains drawn from one sample of a study of cytomegalovirus exposure and HLA in healthy donors. The assay was immunoSEQ multiplex PCR, and TCRdb's table has in-frame clones only and misses some. The top ten clones hold about 1.8% of a sample with 100,000 to 150,000 clones, less than 80% of them seen once. Sample: PBMCs. The source is a man aged 50-59 years in good health and CMV-seronegative. CDR3s include the opening cysteine and the closing phenylalanine or tryptophan. A D gene is named only where the DNA matches it firmly. Expanded clones get a size class; other rows say once, few or many, or leave the size out.

CDR3 length,V gene,clone size,D gene,J gene,CDR3 protein,CDR3 DNA
13,TRBV6-5,NA,NA,TRBJ1-1,CASRLGRHTEAFF,TGTGCCAGCAGGCTGGGGCGGCATACTGAAGCTTTCTTT
12,TRBV13,NA,NA,TRBJ1-4,CASSFLNEKLFF,TGTGCCAGCAGCTTTCTTAATGAAAAACTGTTTTTT
16,TRBV6-5,NA,TRBD1,TRBJ2-2,CASSFVRTGSTGELFF,TGTGCCAGCAGTTTCGTAAGGACAGGGAGCACCGGGGAGCTGTTTTTT
17,TRBV5-1,NA,TRBD2,TRBJ2-2,CASSMTSGGAGTGELFF,TGCGCCAGCAGCATGACTAGCGGGGGGGCCGGCACCGGGGAGCTGTTTTTT
12,TRBV2,NA,NA,TRBJ2-1,CASSPTAGEQFF,TGTGCCAGCAGTCCGACCGCCGGGGAGCAGTTCTTC
14,TRBV28,NA,NA,TRBJ2-2,CASSSPQGTGELFF,TGTGCCAGCAGTTCCCCGCAGGGAACCGGGGAGCTGTTTTTT
14,TRBV7-9,NA,TRBD1,TRBJ1-1,CSSSLGQLNTEAFF,TGTTCCAGCAGCCTGGGACAGCTGAACACTGAAGCTTTCTTT
14,TRBV4-2,NA,NA,TRBJ1-1,CASSGGPANTEAFF,TGTGCCAGCAGCGGCGGGCCCGCGAACACTGAAGCTTTCTTT
13,TRBV9,NA,NA,TRBJ1-2,CASSVGGFGGYTF,TGTGCCAGCAGCGTAGGAGGGTTTGGTGGCTACACCTTC
15,TRBV5-4,few,TRBD2,TRBJ2-1,CASSQTSGGANEQFF,TGTGCCAGCAGCCAAACTAGCGGGGGGGCGAATGAGCAGTTCTTC
15,TRBV28,NA,TRBD2,TRBJ2-3,CASSTHGEGLDTQYF,TGTGCCAGCAGTACACACGGGGAGGGGTTAGATACGCAGTATTTT
16,TRBV4-1,NA,NA,TRBJ1-2,CASSQPPREGSYGYTF,TGCGCCAGCAGCCAACCACCCAGAGAGGGCAGCTATGGCTACACCTTC
12,TRBV5-1,NA,NA,TRBJ2-1,CASSYEGVEQFF,TGCGCCAGCAGTTATGAAGGGGTAGAGCAGTTCTTC
16,TRBV5-1,NA,TRBD2,TRBJ2-3,CASTRGGETSTDTQYF,TGCGCCAGCACCCGGGGAGGGGAAACTAGCACAGATACGCAGTATTTT